This T cell receptor (beta chain) stems from a study of control samples from healthy donors and cancer patients (TCRdb year 2020). V trim: 5 bases; J trim: 7 bases; unmatched bases: 7. The CDR3 spans 13 residues, from the cysteine through the phenylalanine. CDR3 DNA is the only sequence kept; it has 39 bases, read in frame from the first base. For CDR1 and CDR2, the germline V gene lists SGHNT and YENEEA. With respect to this clone: Its antigen is not yet known. Base qualities are not at hand, and no much larger clone is one base apart.

Receptors were amplified or captured by the immunoSEQ multiplex PCR assay. TCRdb carries this immuneACCESS record with in-frame sequences only. Its versions omit some clonotypes, under half of them owing to an unresolved V gene in the studies checked, with the rest unexplained. The sample data list roughly 150,000 clones, and 93% of these were observed just once. The ten largest clones add up to 2% to 2.5% of the sample. The source of this sequence is a man aged 50 or older in good health. Recombination connected TRBV11-3 to TRBJ2-7, and TRBD2 aligns with 8 junction nucleotides. Sequencing was carried out using blood. The nucleotides read TGTGCCAGCAGCACAGGACTAGCTGGTGAGCAGTACTTC. Its translation is CASSTGLAGEQYF. Extended through the reference TRBV11-3 and TRBJ2-7 proteins, this CDR3 yields the full variable domain: EAGVVQSPRYKIIEKKQPVAFWCNPISGHNTLYWYLQNLGQGPELLIRYENEEAVDDSQLPKDRFSAERLKGVDSTLKIQPAELGDSAVYLCASSTGLAGEQYFGPGTRLTVT.